This T cell receptor (beta chain) was documented in a study of cytomegalovirus exposure and HLA in healthy donors. The study's findings and limits: The authors later linked a missense DCLRE1C variant to TCR beta V- and J-gene trimming. Among TCR beta chains, those listed as cytomegalovirus-associated numbered fewer than 200. Some V segments, TRBV6-2 and TRBV6-3 among them, were indistinguishable and were therefore excluded.

PCR was performed using 60 Vbeta and 13 Jbeta primers. In the authors' methods: In a later analysis, the count reached about 75 million unique TCR beta chains, with 10 million to 14 million shared. Libraries were prepared by immunoSEQ multiplex PCR; TCRdb keeps only in-frame clonotypes and omits some of them. V and J calls and clone size follow that table, whereas D and trimming were derived from the DNA. The repertoire holds 130,000 or so clones, with just under 75% as singletons. With regard to this clone: Its antigen remains unknown.

The germline CDR1 and CDR2 sequences are SQVTM and ANQGSEA. Trimming took 0 bases from V and 7 from J; bases not matched to a gene: 9. This CDR3 contains 15 residues. This TCR was sampled from a middle-aged man in good health and CMV-seropositive. The gene calls are TRBV29-1 and TRBJ2-7, with 10 nucleotides matching TRBD1. Source material: PBMCs. The CDR3 loop is CSVEDLGQGTGEQYF. The CDR3 coding sequence is TGCAGCGTTGAAGATCTGGGACAGGGGACGGGGGAGCAGTACTTC.